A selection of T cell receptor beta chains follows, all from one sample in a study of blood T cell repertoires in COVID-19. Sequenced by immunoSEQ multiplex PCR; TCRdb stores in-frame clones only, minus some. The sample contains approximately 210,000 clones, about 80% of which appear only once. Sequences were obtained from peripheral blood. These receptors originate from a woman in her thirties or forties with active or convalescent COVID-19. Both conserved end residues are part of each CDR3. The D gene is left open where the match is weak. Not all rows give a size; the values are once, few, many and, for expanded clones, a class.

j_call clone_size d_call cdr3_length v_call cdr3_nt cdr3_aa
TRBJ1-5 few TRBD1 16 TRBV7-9 TGTGCCAGCAGCCCCTCGGGACAGGGAAACAATCAGCCCCAGCATTTT CASSPSGQGNNQPQHF
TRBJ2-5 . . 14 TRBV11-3 TGTGCCAGCAGCTTAGCCAGGGTCGCAGAGACCCAGTACTTC CASSLARVAETQYF
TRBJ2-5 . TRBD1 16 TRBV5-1 TGCGCCAGCAGCTTAGAACCTCAGGGGGCGGTAGAGACCCAGTACTTC CASSLEPQGAVETQYF
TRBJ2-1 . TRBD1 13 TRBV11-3 TGTGCCAGCAGCTGGGGACAGGGTTATGAGCAGTTCTTC CASSWGQGYEQFF
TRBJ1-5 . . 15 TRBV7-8 TGTGCCAGCAGCAGGAACAGGGTAGGCAGTCAGCCCCAGCATTTT CASSRNRVGSQPQHF
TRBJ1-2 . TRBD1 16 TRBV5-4 TGTGCCAGCAGCTTGGGGGGGACAGGGAGAATAAATGGCTACACCTTC CASSLGGTGRINGYTF
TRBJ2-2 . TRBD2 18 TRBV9 TGTGCCAGCAGCGTAGCTGGCCTAGCGGCACAATTTACCGGGGAGCTGTTTTTT CASSVAGLAAQFTGELFF
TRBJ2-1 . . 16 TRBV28 TGTGCCAGCAGTTCTGGGGGGACGAGCTCCTACAATGAGCAGTTCTTC CASSSGGTSSYNEQFF
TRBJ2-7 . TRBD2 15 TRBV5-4 TGTGCCAGCAGCTTTGGGCCTAGCGGGGGCTACGAGCAGTACTTC CASSFGPSGGYEQYF
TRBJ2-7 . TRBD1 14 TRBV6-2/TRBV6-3 TGTGCCAGCAGCGCCCACCAGGGGGCCTACGAGCAGTACTTC CASSAHQGAYEQYF
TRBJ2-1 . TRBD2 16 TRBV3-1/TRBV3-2 TGTGCCAGCAGCCTCATTAGCGGGAGACTCTACAATGAGCAGTTCTTC CASSLISGRLYNEQFF
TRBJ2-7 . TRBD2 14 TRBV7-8 TGTGCCAGCAGCCTTGCTGGGACTAACTACGAGCAGTACTTC CASSLAGTNYEQYF
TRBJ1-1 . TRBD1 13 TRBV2 TGTGCCGGGCTAGGACAGGGCGACACTGAAGCTTTCTTT CAGLGQGDTEAFF
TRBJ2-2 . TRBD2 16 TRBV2 TGTGCCAGCGAAAGCGGGGGGGCCCTTATTAGCGGGGAGCTGTTTTTT CASESGGALISGELFF
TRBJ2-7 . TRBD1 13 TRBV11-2 TGTGCCAGCAGTTCGGACAGGGGGCTTGAGCAGTACTTC CASSSDRGLEQYF
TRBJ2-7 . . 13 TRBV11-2 TGTGCCAGCAGCAATAGGGGCTTCTACGAGCAGTACTTC CASSNRGFYEQYF
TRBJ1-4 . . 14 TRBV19 TGTGCCAGTAGTACTTCTGGACAGTCCGAAAAACTGTTTTTT CASSTSGQSEKLFF
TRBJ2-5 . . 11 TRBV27 TGTGCCAGCAGTTTAAGAGAGGCCCAGTACTTC CASSLREAQYF
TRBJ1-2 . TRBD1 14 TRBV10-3 TGTGCCATCAAAGGGGACAGGGGTGACTATGGCTACACCTTC CAIKGDRGDYGYTF
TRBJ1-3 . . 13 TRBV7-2 TGTGCCAGCAGCCCCGACAGGGGAAACACCATATATTTT CASSPDRGNTIYF
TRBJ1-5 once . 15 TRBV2 TGTGCCAGCAGTAAGGCCGGGGGAGGCAATCAGCCCCAGCATTTT CASSKAGGGNQPQHF
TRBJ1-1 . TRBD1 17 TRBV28 TGTGCCAGCACGTTAGGGGGACAGTCGGGGGGGCACACTGAAGCTTTCTTT CASTLGGQSGGHTEAFF
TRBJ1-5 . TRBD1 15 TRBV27 TGTGCCAGCAGCCCCGGGACAGGGCTCGGTCAGCCCCAGCATTTT CASSPGTGLGQPQHF
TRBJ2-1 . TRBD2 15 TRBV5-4 TGTGCCAGCAGCTCCGGGGGGAGCTCCTACAATGAGCAGTTCTTC CASSSGGSSYNEQFF
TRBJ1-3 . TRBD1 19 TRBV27 TGTGCCAGCAGTTTATCGATCGCGTCAGGGGGTGTTTCTGGAAACACCATATATTTT CASSLSIASGGVSGNTIYF
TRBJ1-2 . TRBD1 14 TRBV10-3 TGTGCCATCAGTGAGTCGGACAGGGACTATGGCTACACCTTC CAISESDRDYGYTF
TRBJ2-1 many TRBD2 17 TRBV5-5 TGTGCCAGCAGCTTAAGGACTAGCGGCTTCTCCTACAATGAGCAGTTCTTC CASSLRTSGFSYNEQFF
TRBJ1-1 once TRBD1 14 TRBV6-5 TGTGCCAGCAGTTACCAGGGGGCGACCACTGAAGCTTTCTTT CASSYQGATTEAFF
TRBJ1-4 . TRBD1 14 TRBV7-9 TGTGCCAGCAGCCCGGGACAGCGTCAGGAAAAACTGTTTTTT CASSPGQRQEKLFF
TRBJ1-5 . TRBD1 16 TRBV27 TGTGCCAGCAGTCGGTCCGGGACAGGGGGCGATCAGCCCCAGCATTTT CASSRSGTGGDQPQHF
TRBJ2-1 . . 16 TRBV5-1 TGCGCCAGCAGCTTAGGAGGGGAACTCTTCTCCAATGAGCAGTTCTTC CASSLGGELFSNEQFF
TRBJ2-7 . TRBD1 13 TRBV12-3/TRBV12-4 TGTGCCAGCAGTTTTGACAGGGCCTACGAACAGTACTTC CASSFDRAYEQYF
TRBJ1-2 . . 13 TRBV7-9 TGTGCCAGCAGCTCAACCGACGGAGGTGGCTACACCTTC CASSSTDGGGYTF
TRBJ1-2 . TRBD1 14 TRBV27 TGTGCCAGCAGCCGACAGGGGGCCTCCTATGGCTACACCTTC CASSRQGASYGYTF
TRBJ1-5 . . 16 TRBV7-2 TGTGCCAGCAGCTTAAGTACAGGGACGGAGTTTCAGCCCCAGCATTTT CASSLSTGTEFQPQHF
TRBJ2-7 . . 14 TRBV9 TGTGCCAGCAGCGTAGGACAGGAATACTACGAGCAGTACTTC CASSVGQEYYEQYF
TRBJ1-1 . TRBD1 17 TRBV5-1 TGCGCCAGCAGCTTGGTTTCGACAGGGGTCGTGTGGACTGAAGCTTTCTTT CASSLVSTGVVWTEAFF
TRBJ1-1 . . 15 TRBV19 TGTGCCAGTAGTATGAGGATGGAGCTGAACACTGAAGCTTTCTTT CASSMRMELNTEAFF
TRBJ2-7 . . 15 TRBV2 TGTGCCAGCACCCGGGGAGGGACAGGAGCCTACGAGCAGTACTTC CASTRGGTGAYEQYF
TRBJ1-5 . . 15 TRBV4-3 TGCGCCAGCAGCCAAGATTGGGGCAAGAATCAGCCCCAGCATTTT CASSQDWGKNQPQHF
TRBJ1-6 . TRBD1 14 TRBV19 TGTGCCAGTAGTATCCGGCAGGGGGGTTCACCCCTCCACTTT CASSIRQGGSPLHF
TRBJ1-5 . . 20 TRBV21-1 . CASRVGTGTGGPNFNQPQHF
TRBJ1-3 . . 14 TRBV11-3 TGTGCCAGCAGCGCGCACAGGACTGGAAACACCATATATTTT CASSAHRTGNTIYF
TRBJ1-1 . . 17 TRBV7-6 TGTGCCAGCAGCCCTCGCCTAAGGGAGGGTATTAGCACTGAAGCTTTCTTT CASSPRLREGISTEAFF
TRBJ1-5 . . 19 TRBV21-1 TGTGCCAGCAGCCCCCAGAGGAGGGACGAATTTCATAGCAATCAGCCCCAGCATTTT CASSPQRRDEFHSNQPQHF
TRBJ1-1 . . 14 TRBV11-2 TGTGCCAGCAGCTTAGCAGGGTCATCCTCTGAAGCTTTCTTT CASSLAGSSSEAFF
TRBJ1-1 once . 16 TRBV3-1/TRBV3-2 TGTGCCAGCAGCCAAGATTGGGGGGGGGTTTACACTGAAGCTTTCTTT CASSQDWGGVYTEAFF
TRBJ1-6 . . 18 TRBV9 TGTGCCAGCAGCGCCCAACCTTTCGGCAGCGCCTATAATTCACCCCTCCACTTT CASSAQPFGSAYNSPLHF
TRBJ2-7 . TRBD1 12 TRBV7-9 TGTGCCAGCAGCTTAGGGGGGACAGGGCTGTACTTC CASSLGGTGLYF
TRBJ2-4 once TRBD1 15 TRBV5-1 TGCGCCAGCAGCCCGGGGACAGCCTCTCGAAACATTCAGTACTTC CASSPGTASRNIQYF
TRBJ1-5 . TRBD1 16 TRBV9 TGTGCCAGCAGCCCGGGTGGGGGACAGGGCTCTCAGCCCCAGCATTTT CASSPGGGQGSQPQHF
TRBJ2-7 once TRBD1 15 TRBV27 TGTGCCAGCAGGCGGACCGGGACAGGGTCCTACGAGCAGTACTTC CASRRTGTGSYEQYF
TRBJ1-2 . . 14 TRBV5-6 TGTGCCAGCAGCGGATCCGGGACAAATCTTGGCTACACCTTC CASSGSGTNLGYTF